The entry that follows covers one T cell receptor (beta chain) sequence. This record belongs to a study of blood T cell repertoires in COVID-19. With 5 bases clipped from V and 2 bases from J, the junction kept 6 bases outside the gene matches. Per germline, CDR1 MNHEY and CDR2 SVGAGI. The length of the CDR3 is 15 residues. Clones were read by immunoSEQ multiplex PCR, and TCRdb kept only the in-frame ones, dropping some. Of around 400,000 clones listed, about four fifths are singletons. Donors were grouped by their self-reported clinical history. Sequenced material: PBMCs or T cells enriched from blood (not recorded which). This TCR came from a woman aged 50 to 60 who had recovered from COVID-19. The J gene is TRBJ2-1, the V gene TRBV6-5; the match to TRBD2 covers 7 bases. For the CDR3, the DNA is TGTGCCAGCAGTAGGAGCGGGACCACCTACAATGAGCAGTTCTTC. Its protein product is CASSRSGTTYNEQFF.